This T cell receptor (beta chain) originates from a study of blood T cells in healthy people across ages. This CDR3 spans 12 amino acids. V was trimmed by 3 bases and J by 7 bases, leaving 12 bases between them. CDR1 and CDR2 from the germline V gene are DFQATT and SNEGSKA (reference sequence). Only a few counts were recorded for this clonotype. It was with a sample-barcoded 5' primer and a J-beta primer mix that a second PCR of roughly 7 to 12 cycles was run. Each CDR3 protein gets one entry after TCRdb re-called the 5' RACE reads with MiXCR. The repertoire includes more than 1.4 million distinct CDR3 sequences, around 42% of them detected once, and around 8% sits in the top ten.

J is TRBJ1-1 and V is TRBV20-1; tentatively, D is TRBD1 (5 bases). Sequencing was performed on blood. The receptor was derived from a woman younger than 30 in good health. The CDR3 reads CSASRGGDEAFF. The CDR3 DNA reads as TGCAGTGCTAGTAGGGGCGGCGATGAAGCTTTCTTT.